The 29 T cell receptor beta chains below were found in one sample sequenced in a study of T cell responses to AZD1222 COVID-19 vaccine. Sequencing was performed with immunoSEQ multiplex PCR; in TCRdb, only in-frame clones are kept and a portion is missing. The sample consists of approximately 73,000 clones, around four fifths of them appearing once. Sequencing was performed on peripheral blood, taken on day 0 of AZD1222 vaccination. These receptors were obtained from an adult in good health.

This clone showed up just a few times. The CDR3 region has the DNA TGTGCCAGAAGCCCGGGGCGGCTAGCGGGAGCTTCCTACAATGAGCAGTTCTTC. The encoded protein is CARSPGRLAGASYNEQFF. The chain is built from TRBV5-3 and TRBJ2-1; 10 bases match TRBD2. TRBV5-3 is sorted into the ORF group, with uncertain function. Germline trimming cut 4 bases from V and 1 base from J; bases unmatched to any gene: 11. The CDR3 totals 18 residues.

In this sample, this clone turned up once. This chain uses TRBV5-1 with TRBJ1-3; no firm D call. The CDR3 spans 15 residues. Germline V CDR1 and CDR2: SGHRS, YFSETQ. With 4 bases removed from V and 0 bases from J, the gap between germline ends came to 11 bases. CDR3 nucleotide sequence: TGCGCCAGCAGCCCTCGTCCGGACTCTGGAAACACCATATATTTT. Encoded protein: CASSPRPDSGNTIYF. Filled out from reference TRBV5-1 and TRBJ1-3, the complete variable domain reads KAGVTQTPRYLIKTRGQQVTLSCSPISGHRSVSWYQQTPGQGLQFLFEYFSETQRNKGNFPGRFSGRQFSNSRSEMNVSTLELGDSALYLCASSPRPDSGNTIYFGEGSWLTVV.

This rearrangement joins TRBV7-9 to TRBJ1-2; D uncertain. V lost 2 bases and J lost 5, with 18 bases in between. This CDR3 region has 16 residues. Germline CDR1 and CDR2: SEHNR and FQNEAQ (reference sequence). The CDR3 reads CASSLSGLRDFYGYTF. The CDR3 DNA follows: TGTGCCAGCAGCTTATCGGGTCTTCGGGATTTTTATGGCTACACCTTC.

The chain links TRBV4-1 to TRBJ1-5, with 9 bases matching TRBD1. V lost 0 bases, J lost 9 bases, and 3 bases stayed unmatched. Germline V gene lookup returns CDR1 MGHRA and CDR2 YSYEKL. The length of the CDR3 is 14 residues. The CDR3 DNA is TGCGCCAGCAGCCAAGAGGGACAGGGAGCGCCCCAGCATTTT. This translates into CASSQEGQGAPQHF.

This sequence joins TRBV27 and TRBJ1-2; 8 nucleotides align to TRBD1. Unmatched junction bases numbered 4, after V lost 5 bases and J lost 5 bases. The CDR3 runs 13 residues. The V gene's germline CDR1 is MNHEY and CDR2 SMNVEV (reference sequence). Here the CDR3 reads CASSPRGPYGYTF. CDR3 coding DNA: TGTGCCAGCAGTCCCAGGGGGCCTTATGGCTACACCTTC.

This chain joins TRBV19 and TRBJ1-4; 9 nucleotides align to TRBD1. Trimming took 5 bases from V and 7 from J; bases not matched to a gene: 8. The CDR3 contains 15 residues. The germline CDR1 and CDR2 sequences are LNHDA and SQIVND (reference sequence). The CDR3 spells CASSVQGAQGEKLFF. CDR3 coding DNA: TGTGCCAGTAGTGTACAGGGGGCGCAGGGTGAAAAACTGTTTTTT.

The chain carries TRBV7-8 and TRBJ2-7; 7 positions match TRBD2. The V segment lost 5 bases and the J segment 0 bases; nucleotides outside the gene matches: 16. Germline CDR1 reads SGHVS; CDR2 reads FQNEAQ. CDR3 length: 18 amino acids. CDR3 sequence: CASSRGGASGTTSYEQYF. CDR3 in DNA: TGTGCCAGCAGCCGAGGTGGGGCTAGCGGAACCACCTCCTACGAGCAGTACTTC.

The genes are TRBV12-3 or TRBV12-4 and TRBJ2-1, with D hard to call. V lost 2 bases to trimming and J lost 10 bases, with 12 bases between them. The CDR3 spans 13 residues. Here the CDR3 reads CASSLLTPREQFF. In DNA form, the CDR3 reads TGTGCCAGCAGTTTATTAACACCTCGGGAGCAGTTCTTC.

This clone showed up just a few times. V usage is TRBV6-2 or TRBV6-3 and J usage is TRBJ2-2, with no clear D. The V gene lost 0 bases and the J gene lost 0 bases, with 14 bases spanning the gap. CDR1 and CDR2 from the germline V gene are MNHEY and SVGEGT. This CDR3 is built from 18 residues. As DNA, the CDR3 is TGTGCCAGCAGTTACTCGACGGGCGGAGCCGCGAACACCGGGGAGCTGTTTTTT. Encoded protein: CASSYSTGGAANTGELFF.

The CDR3 spells CAIKGDRISYEQYF. The CDR3 DNA follows: TGTGCCATCAAGGGGGACAGAATTTCCTACGAGCAGTACTTC. V gene TRBV10-3 combines with J gene TRBJ2-7; TRBD1 aligns across 7 bases. The V gene's germline CDR1 is ENHRY and CDR2 SYGVKD. There are 14 residues in the CDR3. V lost 7 bases, J lost 1 base, and 7 bases stayed unmatched.

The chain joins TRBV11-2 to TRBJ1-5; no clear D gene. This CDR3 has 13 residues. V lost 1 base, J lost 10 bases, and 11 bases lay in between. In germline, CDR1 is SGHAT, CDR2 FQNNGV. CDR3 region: CASSLVADRPQHF. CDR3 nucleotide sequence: TGTGCCAGCAGCTTAGTGGCGGACCGTCCCCAGCATTTT.

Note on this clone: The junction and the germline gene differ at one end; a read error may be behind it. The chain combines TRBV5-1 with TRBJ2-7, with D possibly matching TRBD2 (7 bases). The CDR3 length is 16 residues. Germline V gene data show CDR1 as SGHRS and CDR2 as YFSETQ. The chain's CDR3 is CASSPMVAGASSEQYF. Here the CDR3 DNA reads TGCGCCAGCAGCCCCATGGTGGCGGGGGCTTCCTCCGAGCAGTACTTC. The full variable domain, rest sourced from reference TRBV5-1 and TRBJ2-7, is KAGVTQTPRYLIKTRGQQVTLSCSPISGHRSVSWYQQTPGQGLQFLFEYFSETQRNKGNFPGRFSGRQFSNSRSEMNVSTLELGDSALYLCASSPMVAGASSEQYFGPGTRLTVT.

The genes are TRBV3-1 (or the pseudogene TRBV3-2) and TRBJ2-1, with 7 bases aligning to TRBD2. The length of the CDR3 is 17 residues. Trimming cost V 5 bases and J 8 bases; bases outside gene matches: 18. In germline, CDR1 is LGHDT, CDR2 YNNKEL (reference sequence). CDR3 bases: TGTGCCAGCAGCGCAAGGGGCTTTGCGGGAGCTATCGATGAGCAGTTCTTC. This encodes CASSARGFAGAIDEQFF.

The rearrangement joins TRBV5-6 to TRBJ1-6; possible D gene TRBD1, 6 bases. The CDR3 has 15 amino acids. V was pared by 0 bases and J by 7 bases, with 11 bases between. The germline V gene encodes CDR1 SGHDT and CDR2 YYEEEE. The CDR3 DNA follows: TGTGCCAGCAGCTTGGAGGGCAGGGGAAATTCACCCCTCCACTTT. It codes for CASSLEGRGNSPLHF.

The CDR3 nucleotides read TGTGCCAGCAGCCCCACCGAAGGACGGCCCCAGCATTTT. The encoded protein is CASSPTEGRPQHF. V usage is TRBV3-1 (or the pseudogene TRBV3-2) and J usage is TRBJ1-5; the D is unclear. The germline CDR1 and CDR2 sequences are LGHDT and YNNKEL (reference sequence). Trimming removed 4 bases from V and 9 bases from J, with 13 bases in between. The CDR3 is 13 residues long.

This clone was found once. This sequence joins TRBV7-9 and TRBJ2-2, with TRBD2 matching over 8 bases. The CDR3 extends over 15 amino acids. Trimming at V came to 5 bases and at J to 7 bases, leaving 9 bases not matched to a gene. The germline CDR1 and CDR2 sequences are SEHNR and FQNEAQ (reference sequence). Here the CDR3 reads CASSPTGGPHGELFF. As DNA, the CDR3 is TGTGCCAGCAGCCCGACGGGGGGGCCCCACGGGGAGCTGTTTTTT.

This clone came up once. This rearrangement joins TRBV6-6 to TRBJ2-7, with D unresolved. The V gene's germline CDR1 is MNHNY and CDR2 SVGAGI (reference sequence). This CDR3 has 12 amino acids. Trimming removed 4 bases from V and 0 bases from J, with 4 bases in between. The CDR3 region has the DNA TGTGCCAGCAGTTGGCTCTCCTACGAGCAGTACTTC. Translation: CASSWLSYEQYF.

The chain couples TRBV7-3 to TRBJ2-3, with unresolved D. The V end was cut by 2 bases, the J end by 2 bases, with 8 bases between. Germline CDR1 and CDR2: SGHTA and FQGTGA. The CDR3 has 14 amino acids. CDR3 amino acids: CASSLVAATDTQYF. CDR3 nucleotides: TGTGCCAGCAGCTTAGTAGCCGCCACAGATACGCAGTATTTT.

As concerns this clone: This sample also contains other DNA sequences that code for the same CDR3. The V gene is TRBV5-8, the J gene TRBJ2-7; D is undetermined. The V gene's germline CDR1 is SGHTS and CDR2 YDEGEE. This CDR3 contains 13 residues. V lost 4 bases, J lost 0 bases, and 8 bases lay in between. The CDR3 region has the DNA TGTGCCAGCAGCCGCCAAAGCTCCTACGAGCAGTACTTC. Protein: CASSRQSSYEQYF.

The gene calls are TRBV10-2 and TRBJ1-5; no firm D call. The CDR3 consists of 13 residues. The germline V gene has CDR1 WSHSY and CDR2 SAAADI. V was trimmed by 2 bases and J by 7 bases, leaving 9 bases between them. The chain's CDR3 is CASSEGQAQPQHF. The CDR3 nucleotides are TGCGCCAGCAGTGAGGGGCAGGCACAGCCCCAGCATTTT.

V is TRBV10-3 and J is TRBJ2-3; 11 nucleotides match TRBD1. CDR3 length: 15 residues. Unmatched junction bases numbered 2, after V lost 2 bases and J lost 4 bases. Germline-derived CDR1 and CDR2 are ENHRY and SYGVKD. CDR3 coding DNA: TGTGCCATCAGTGAGACGGACAGGGGGCCAGATACGCAGTATTTT. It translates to CAISETDRGPDTQYF.

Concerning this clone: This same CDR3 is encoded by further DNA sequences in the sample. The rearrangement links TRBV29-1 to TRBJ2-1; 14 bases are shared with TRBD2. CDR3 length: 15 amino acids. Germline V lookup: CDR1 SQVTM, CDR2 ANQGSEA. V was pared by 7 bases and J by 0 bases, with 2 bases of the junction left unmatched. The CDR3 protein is CSAGTSGSSYNEQFF. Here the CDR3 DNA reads TGCAGCGCGGGGACTAGCGGGAGCTCCTACAATGAGCAGTTCTTC.

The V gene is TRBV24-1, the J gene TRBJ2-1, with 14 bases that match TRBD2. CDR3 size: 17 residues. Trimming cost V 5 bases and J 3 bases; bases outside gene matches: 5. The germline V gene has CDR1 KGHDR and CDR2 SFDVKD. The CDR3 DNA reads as TGTGCCACCAGTGCCGGGACTAGCGGGAGTTACTACAATGAGCAGTTCTTC. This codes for CATSAGTSGSYYNEQFF.

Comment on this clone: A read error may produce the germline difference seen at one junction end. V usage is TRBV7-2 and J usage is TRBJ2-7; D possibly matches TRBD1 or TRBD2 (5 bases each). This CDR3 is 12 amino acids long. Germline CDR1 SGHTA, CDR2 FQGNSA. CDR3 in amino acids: CASSPTPGRAHF. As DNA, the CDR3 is TGTGCCAGCAGCCCCACCCCAGGGAGAGCGCACTTC.

The chain's CDR3 is CASSPRTVYTEAFF. The DNA for the CDR3 is TGTGCCAGCAGCCCCCGGACGGTTTACACTGAAGCTTTCTTT. The chain has TRBV13 and TRBJ1-1; D gene ambiguous. The CDR3 length is 14 residues. The V gene lost 5 bases and the J gene lost 3 bases, with 13 bases spanning the gap. Germline CDR1 reads PRHDT; CDR2 reads FYEKMQ (reference sequence).

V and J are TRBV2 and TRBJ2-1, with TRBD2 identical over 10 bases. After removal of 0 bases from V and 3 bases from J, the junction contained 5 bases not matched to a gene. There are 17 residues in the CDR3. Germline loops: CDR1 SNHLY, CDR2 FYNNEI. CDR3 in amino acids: CASSEARGLASYNEQFF. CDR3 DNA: TGTGCCAGCAGTGAAGCGCGGGGACTAGCGAGCTACAATGAGCAGTTCTTC.

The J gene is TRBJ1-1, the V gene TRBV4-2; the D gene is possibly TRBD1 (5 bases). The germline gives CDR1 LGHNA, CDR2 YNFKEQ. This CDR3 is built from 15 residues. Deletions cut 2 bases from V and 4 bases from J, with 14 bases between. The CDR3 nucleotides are TGTGCCAGCAGCCAAACCGGGACCGCCGTCACTGAAGCTTTCTTT. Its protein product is CASSQTGTAVTEAFF.

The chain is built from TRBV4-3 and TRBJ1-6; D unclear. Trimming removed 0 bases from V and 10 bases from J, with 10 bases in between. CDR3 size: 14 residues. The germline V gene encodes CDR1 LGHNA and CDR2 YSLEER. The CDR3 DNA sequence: TGCGCCAGCAGCCAAGAGCGGGCGGCCTCACCCCTCCACTTT. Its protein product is CASSQERAASPLHF.

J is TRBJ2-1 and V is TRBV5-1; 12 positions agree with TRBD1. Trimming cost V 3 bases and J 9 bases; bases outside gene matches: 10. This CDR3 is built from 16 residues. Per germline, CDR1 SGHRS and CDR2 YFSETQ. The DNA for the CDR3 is TGCGCCAGCAGCTGGACACGGGACAGGGGGCGCGGTGAGCAGTTCTTC. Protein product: CASSWTRDRGRGEQFF. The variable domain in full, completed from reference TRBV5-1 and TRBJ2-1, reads KAGVTQTPRYLIKTRGQQVTLSCSPISGHRSVSWYQQTPGQGLQFLFEYFSETQRNKGNFPGRFSGRQFSNSRSEMNVSTLELGDSALYLCASSWTRDRGRGEQFFGPGTRLTVL.